This entry lists 20 T cell receptor beta chains sequenced from one sample in a study of T cell changes during pregnancy in multiple sclerosis. TCRdb keeps only in-frame clones here, not all; method: immunoSEQ multiplex PCR. The sample has over 70,000 clones, 94% seen once; the top ten hold more than 0.8%. Source: peripheral blood, taken in the third trimester of pregnancy. The receptor set was obtained from a female donor with multiple sclerosis, enrolled in a pregnancy study.

The CDR3 DNA reads TGTGCCAGCAGCTCAGGGGTTGGACGGGTTGACAATGAGCAGTTCTTC. Amino acids: CASSSGVGRVDNEQFF. The gene calls are TRBV7-8 and TRBJ2-1, with D possibly being TRBD1 (6 bases). This CDR3 has 16 residues. Trimming removed 4 bases at V and 5 bases at J, with 18 bases between. Germline V gene sequence: CDR1 SGHVS, CDR2 FQNEAQ.

This rearrangement joins TRBV5-1 to TRBJ1-3, with D maybe TRBD1 (6 bases). CDR1 and CDR2 (germline): SGHRS, YFSETQ. With 0 bases removed from V and 0 bases from J, the gap between germline ends came to 13 bases. This CDR3 is built from 17 residues. CDR3 region: CASSLEAVGASGNTIYF. For the CDR3, the DNA is TGCGCCAGCAGCTTGGAAGCCGTGGGGGCCTCTGGAAACACCATATATTTT.

This chain joins TRBV19 and TRBJ1-3; TRBD1 is a possible D gene (5 bases). CDR3 size: 16 residues. The germline CDR1 and CDR2 sequences are LNHDA and SQIVND (reference sequence). Trimming removed 5 bases at V and 2 bases at J, with 16 bases between. In DNA form, the CDR3 reads TGTGCCAGTAGTCTGGGACTTTCGATTGCTGGAAACACCATATATTTT. It specifies CASSLGLSIAGNTIYF.

The chain couples TRBV19 to TRBJ2-7; a possible D gene is TRBD2 (5 bases). The CDR3 runs 17 residues. Looked up from germline, CDR1 is LNHDA and CDR2 is SQIVND (reference sequence). V was shortened by 5 bases and J by 3 bases, with 23 bases between the two germline ends. The CDR3 is CASSPTPPRREGYEQYF. The CDR3, as DNA: TGTGCCAGTAGTCCTACCCCCCCGAGGAGAGAGGGCTACGAGCAGTACTTC.

V is TRBV19 and J is TRBJ2-3; 9 bases fit TRBD2. Germline CDR1 LNHDA, CDR2 SQIVND (reference sequence). V shed 3 bases, J shed 5 bases, and the junction held 6 bases outside the gene matches. CDR3 size: 15 residues. Here the CDR3 reads CASSMRTSEIDTQYF. The CDR3 DNA is TGTGCCAGTAGTATGCGGACTAGCGAAATAGATACGCAGTATTTT.

The chain joins TRBV4-1 to TRBJ2-5; the match to TRBD2 covers 12 bases. The CDR3 extends over 15 amino acids. Germline V gene lookup returns CDR1 MGHRA and CDR2 YSYEKL. The J segment lost 4 bases and the V segment lost 4 bases, leaving 4 bases of the junction unmatched. CDR3 amino acids: CASSRTSGRRETQYF. The CDR3, as DNA: TGCGCCAGCAGCCGTACTAGCGGGAGGAGAGAGACCCAGTACTTC.

The genes are TRBV11-2 and TRBJ1-5; a weak D match, TRBD1 (6 bases). The V gene's germline CDR1 is SGHAT and CDR2 FQNNGV. Trimming shortened V by 4 bases and J by 0 bases, and 10 bases separated the two germline ends. The CDR3 spans 15 residues. The CDR3 nucleotides read TGTGCCAGCAGCTCCGGACAGCCTAGCAATCAGCCCCAGCATTTT. Amino acid sequence: CASSSGQPSNQPQHF.

This chain connects TRBV18 to TRBJ1-5; D gene uncertain. CDR3 length: 14 amino acids. Germline-derived CDR1 and CDR2 are KGHSH and LQKENI. Deletions cut 1 base from V and 4 bases from J, with 8 bases between. The DNA for the CDR3 is TGTGCCAGCTCACCACTCCAGTTAAATCAGCCCCAGCATTTT. Amino acids: CASSPLQLNQPQHF.

This chain uses TRBV19 with TRBJ2-7; D may be TRBD2 (6 bases). V gave up 3 bases and J gave up 5 bases, with 8 bases separating them. Germline V lookup: CDR1 LNHDA, CDR2 SQIVND (reference sequence). The CDR3 sequence is 12 residues long. The DNA of the CDR3 is TGTGCCAGTAGTATCGCGGGAAACGAGCAGTACTTC. Its protein product is CASSIAGNEQYF.

The chain combines TRBV5-1 with TRBJ2-7; possible D gene TRBD2, 5 bases. Per the germline V gene, CDR1 is SGHRS and CDR2 is YFSETQ. The CDR3 runs to 12 residues. V lost 1 base to trimming and J lost 5 bases, with 7 bases between them. The CDR3 spells CASSLNSDEQYF. In nucleotides, the CDR3 is TGCGCCAGCAGCTTGAATAGCGACGAGCAGTACTTC.

In this sample, this clone turned up once. The V call is TRBV7-3, the J call TRBJ2-1; possible D gene TRBD2, 7 bases. The CDR3 has 15 amino acids. CDR1 and CDR2 (germline): SGHTA, FQGTGA. V dropped 0 bases and J dropped 8 bases, with 14 bases sitting between them. CDR3 region: CASSLTGGGFDEQFF. CDR3 nucleotides: TGTGCCAGCAGCTTAACGGGAGGGGGTTTCGATGAGCAGTTCTTC.

The chain couples TRBV19 to TRBJ2-3, with 9 bases that match TRBD2. There are 13 residues in the CDR3. Trimming at V came to 9 bases and at J to 3 bases, leaving 4 bases not matched to a gene. In germline, CDR1 is LNHDA, CDR2 SQIVND (reference sequence). This chain's CDR3 is CASLAGATDTQYF. The CDR3 DNA reads as TGTGCCAGCTTAGCGGGAGCGACAGATACGCAGTATTTT.

The rearrangement links TRBV6-1 to TRBJ1-5, with D perhaps TRBD1 (6 bases). Trimming took 0 bases from V and 7 from J, leaving 10 bases between them. The CDR3 consists of 14 residues. Per germline, CDR1 MNHNS and CDR2 SASEGT. The CDR3 here is CASSEARQAQPQHF. The CDR3 coding sequence is TGTGCCAGCAGTGAAGCAAGACAGGCGCAGCCCCAGCATTTT.

The gene calls are TRBV5-6 and TRBJ2-7; TRBD1 is a possible D gene (5 bases). Germline assignment: CDR1 SGHDT and CDR2 YYEEEE. V dropped 0 bases and J dropped 4 bases, with 17 bases sitting between them. The CDR3 has 16 amino acids. CDR3 loop: CASSLEGSRVTYEQYF. DNA of the CDR3: TGTGCCAGCAGCTTGGAAGGTTCCAGGGTCACTTACGAGCAGTACTTC.

This chain links TRBV19 with TRBJ1-2; D is unresolved. Germline V gives CDR1 LNHDA, CDR2 SQIVND (reference sequence). The CDR3 totals 11 residues. The V and J ends lost 5 bases and 7 bases respectively, with 8 bases between them. CDR3 DNA: TGTGCCAGTAGTCGACGGGGTGGCTACACCTTC. It encodes CASSRRGGYTF.

The chain recombines TRBV10-3 with TRBJ1-3, with D unresolved. The CDR3 is 16 amino acids. Per germline, CDR1 ENHRY and CDR2 SYGVKD. The germline V and J ends were trimmed by 2 bases and 4 bases, with 15 bases remaining between them. The CDR3: CAISEGPGAGGNTIYF. The CDR3 nucleotides read TGTGCCATCAGTGAGGGTCCAGGAGCGGGCGGAAACACCATATATTTT.

V usage is TRBV2 and J usage is TRBJ2-2, with 10 bases fitting TRBD1. The length of the CDR3 is 15 residues. Looked up from germline, CDR1 is SNHLY and CDR2 is FYNNEI. The V gene end was trimmed by 5 bases and the J gene end by 6 bases; junction bases not matched to a gene: 6. CDR3 nucleotides: TGTGCCAGCAGTCCCGACAGGGGGCGGGCCGGGGAGCTGTTTTTT. This gives the protein CASSPDRGRAGELFF.

This chain connects TRBV28 to TRBJ2-2; D perhaps matches TRBD2 (6 bases). V lost 2 bases and J 7 bases, leaving 8 bases between the germline ends. The CDR3 spans 13 residues. Germline CDR1 MDHEN, CDR2 SYDVKM. This chain's CDR3 is CASSLGGVGELFF. CDR3 DNA sequence: TGTGCCAGCAGTTTAGGAGGGGTCGGGGAGCTGTTTTTT.

CDR3 residues: CASSLGTNLNEAFF. The DNA for the CDR3 is TGTGCCAGCAGCTTAGGCACAAACCTTAATGAAGCTTTCTTT. The chain uses TRBV11-2 and TRBJ1-1; D unresolved. Trimming took off 1 base at V and 7 bases at J, with 13 bases between the two ends. Germline CDR1 reads SGHAT; CDR2 reads FQNNGV. The CDR3 loop spans 14 amino acids.

The J gene is TRBJ2-2, the V gene TRBV11-3, with D perhaps TRBD2 (6 bases). The V end was cut by 5 bases, the J end by 1 base, with 14 bases between. The CDR3 extends over 16 amino acids. The germline gives CDR1 SGHNT, CDR2 YENEEA. CDR3 bases: TGTGCCAGCAGCCCCCGGTTGGGAGGGAACACCGGGGAGCTGTTTTTT. This gives the protein CASSPRLGGNTGELFF.